This is a list of T cell receptor beta chains from one sample in a study of T cells of healthy individuals. Each CDR3 protein is one row after TCRdb ran MiXCR on the 5' RACE reads. The data hold more than 60,000 distinct CDR3 sequences, with around 15% observed a single time. All receptors come from a human donor in good health. Both conserved end residues are part of each CDR3. Each record gives: V gene, J gene, D gene, clone size, CDR3 protein, CDR3 DNA. A D gene is named only where the DNA matches it firmly. Not every row has a clone size; where given, it reads once, few, many or a size class.

TRBV5-4	TRBJ2-5	.	many	CASSFPGQETQYF	TGTGCCAGCAGCTTCCCCGGACAAGAGACCCAGTACTTC
TRBV5-1	TRBJ2-7	.	many	CASSSTSIVYEQYF	TGCGCCAGCAGCTCGACTAGTATTGTCTACGAGCAGTACTTC
TRBV11-2	TRBJ2-5	.	few	CASSLSAFSETTQYF	TGTGCCAGCAGCTTATCCGCTTTTTCGGAGACGACCCAGTACTTC
TRBV28	TRBJ1-1	TRBD1	many	CASIQPPGGTTEAFF	TGTGCCAGCATCCAACCTCCAGGGGGCACCACTGAAGCTTTCTTT
TRBV20-1	TRBJ1-1	.	few	CSATTGNTEAFF	TGCAGTGCTACGACAGGGAACACTGAAGCTTTCTTT
TRBV20-1	TRBJ2-5	.	.	CSARLDRGGAGAALARAQYF	TGCAGTGCTAGACTAGACAGGGGAGGGGCGGGAGCTGCCTTGGCTCGAGCCCAGTACTTC
TRBV7-9	TRBJ1-1	.	few	CASSPTMVTEAFF	TGTGCCAGCAGCCCAACCATGGTGACTGAAGCTTTCTTT
TRBV10-3	TRBJ2-7	TRBD1	many	CAISEQPGQSYEQYF	TGTGCCATCAGTGAACAACCGGGACAGAGCTACGAGCAGTACTTC
TRBV4-2	TRBJ1-2	.	many	CASSQEYTNGYTF	TGTGCCAGCAGCCAAGAATACACCAATGGCTACACCTTC
TRBV11-2	TRBJ1-1	TRBD1	few	CASSLPDREAFF	TGTGCCAGCAGCTTACCGGACAGGGAAGCTTTCTTT
TRBV21-1	TRBJ2-7	.	.	CASSKDPGGVYEQYF	TGTGCCAGCAGCAAAGATCCGGGAGGGGTCTACGAGCAGTACTTC
TRBV7-2	TRBJ1-1	TRBD1	.	CASRAPRDSIMNTEAFF	TGTGCCAGCAGGGCACCCCGGGACAGCATCATGAACACTGAAGCTTTCTTT
TRBV6-1	TRBJ1-6	.	many	CASSGASGGEGSSPLHF	TGTGCCAGCAGTGGGGCTAGCGGGGGCGAGGGTAGTTCACCCCTCCACTTT
TRBV5-4	TRBJ2-1	TRBD1	many	CASSTRTGRSYNEQFF	TGTGCCAGCAGCACACGGACAGGGAGGTCCTACAATGAGCAGTTCTTC
TRBV4-1	TRBJ2-1	.	many	CASSRTGYNEQFF	TGCGCCAGCAGCAGGACTGGCTACAATGAGCAGTTCTTC
TRBV29-1	TRBJ2-2	TRBD2	.	CSAGTGGGNTGELFF	TGCAGCGCCGGAACCGGGGGGGGCAACACCGGGGAGCTGTTTTTT
TRBV4-1	TRBJ1-2	.	few	CASSQERVFDGYTF	TGCGCCAGCAGCCAAGAAAGGGTGTTTGATGGCTACACCTTC
TRBV7-2	TRBJ2-1	TRBD2	many	CASSLQGTSGNNEQFF	TGTGCCAGCAGCTTACAGGGGACTAGCGGGAACAATGAGCAGTTCTTC
TRBV7-2	TRBJ2-7	.	.	CASSSQGSSYEQYF	TGTGCCAGCAGCTCTCAGGGCAGCTCCTACGAGCAGTACTTC
TRBV4-3	TRBJ2-6	.	.	CASSQVLGAAGANVLTF	TGCGCCAGCAGCCAAGTATTGGGGGCTGCTGGGGCCAACGTCCTGACTTTC
TRBV18	TRBJ2-5	.	.	CASSPLRETQYF	TGTGCCAGCTCACCACTCCGTGAGACCCAGTACTTC
TRBV2	TRBJ2-7	TRBD2	.	CASSPQTSSTYEQYF	TGTGCCAGCAGCCCCCAGACTAGCAGTACCTACGAGCAGTACTTC
TRBV4-2	TRBJ2-2	.	few	CASSQDLGGRGGELFF	TGTGCCAGCAGCCAAGATCTTGGGGGAAGGGGCGGGGAGCTGTTTTTT
TRBV28	TRBJ2-1	.	few	CASSFIGNEQFF	TGTGCCAGCAGTTTTATAGGGAATGAGCAGTTCTTC